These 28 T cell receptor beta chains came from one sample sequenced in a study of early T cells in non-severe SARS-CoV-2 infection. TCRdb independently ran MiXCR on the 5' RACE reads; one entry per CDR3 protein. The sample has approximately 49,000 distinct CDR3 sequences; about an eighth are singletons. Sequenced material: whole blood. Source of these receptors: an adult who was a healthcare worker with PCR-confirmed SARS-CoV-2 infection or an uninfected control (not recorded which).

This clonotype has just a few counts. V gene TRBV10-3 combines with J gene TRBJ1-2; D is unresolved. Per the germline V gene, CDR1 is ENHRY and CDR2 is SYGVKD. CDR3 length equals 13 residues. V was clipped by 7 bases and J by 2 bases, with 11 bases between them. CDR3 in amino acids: CAITGRANYGYTF. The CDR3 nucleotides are TGTGCCATCACGGGAAGAGCGAACTATGGCTACACCTTC.

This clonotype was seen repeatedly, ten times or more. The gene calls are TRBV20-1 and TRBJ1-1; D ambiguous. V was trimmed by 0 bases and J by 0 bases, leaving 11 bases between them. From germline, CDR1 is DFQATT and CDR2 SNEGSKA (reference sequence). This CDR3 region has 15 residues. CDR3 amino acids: CSARDEPLMNTEAFF. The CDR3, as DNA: TGCAGTGCTAGAGATGAACCGCTTATGAACACTGAAGCTTTCTTT.

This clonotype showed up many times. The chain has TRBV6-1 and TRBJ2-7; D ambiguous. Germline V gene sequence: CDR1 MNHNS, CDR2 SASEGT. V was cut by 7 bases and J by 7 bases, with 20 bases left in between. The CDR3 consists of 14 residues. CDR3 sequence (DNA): TGTGCCAGCATTACCGCCCCCGCGGCGGAAGAGCAGTACTTC. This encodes CASITAPAAEEQYF.

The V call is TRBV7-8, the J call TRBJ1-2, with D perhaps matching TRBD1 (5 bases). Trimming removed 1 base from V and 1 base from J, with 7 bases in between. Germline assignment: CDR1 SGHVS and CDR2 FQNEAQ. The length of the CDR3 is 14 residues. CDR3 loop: CASSLEGYNYGYTF. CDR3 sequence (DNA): TGTGCCAGCAGCTTAGAGGGGTATAACTATGGCTACACCTTC.

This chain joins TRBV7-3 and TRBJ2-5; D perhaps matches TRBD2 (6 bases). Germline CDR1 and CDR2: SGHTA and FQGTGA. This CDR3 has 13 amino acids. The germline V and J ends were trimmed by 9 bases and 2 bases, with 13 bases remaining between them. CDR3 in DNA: TGTGCCAGTTCGGCGGGATCACAAGAGACCCAGTACTTC. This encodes CASSAGSQETQYF.

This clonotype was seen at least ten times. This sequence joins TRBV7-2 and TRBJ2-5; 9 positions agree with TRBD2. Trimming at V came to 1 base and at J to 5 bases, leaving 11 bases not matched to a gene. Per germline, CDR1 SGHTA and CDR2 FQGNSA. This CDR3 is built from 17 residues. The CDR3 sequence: CASSLGAPAGGGETQYF. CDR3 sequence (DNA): TGTGCCAGCAGCTTAGGGGCCCCAGCGGGGGGCGGCGAGACCCAGTACTTC.

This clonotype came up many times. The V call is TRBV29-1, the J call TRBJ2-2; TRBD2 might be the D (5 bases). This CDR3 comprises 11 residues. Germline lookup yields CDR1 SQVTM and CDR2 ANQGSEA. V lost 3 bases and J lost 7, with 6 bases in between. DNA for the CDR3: TGCAGCGTTGACCGGGGCGGGGAGCTGTTTTTT. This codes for CSVDRGGELFF.

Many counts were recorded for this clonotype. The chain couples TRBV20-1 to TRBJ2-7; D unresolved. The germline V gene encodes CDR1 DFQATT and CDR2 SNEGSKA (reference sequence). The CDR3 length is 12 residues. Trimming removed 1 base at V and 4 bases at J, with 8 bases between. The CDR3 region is CSARGTPYEQYF. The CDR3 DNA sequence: TGCAGTGCTAGAGGGACCCCATACGAGCAGTACTTC.

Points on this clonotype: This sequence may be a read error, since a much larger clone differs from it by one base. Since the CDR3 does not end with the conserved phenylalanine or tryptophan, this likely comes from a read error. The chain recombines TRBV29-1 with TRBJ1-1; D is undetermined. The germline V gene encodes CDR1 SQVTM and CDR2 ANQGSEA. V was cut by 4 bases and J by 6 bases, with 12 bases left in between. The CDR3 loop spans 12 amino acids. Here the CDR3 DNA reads TGCAGCGTTGGACGGGGAGGCGCTGAAGCTTTCTCT. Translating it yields CSVGRGGAEAFS.

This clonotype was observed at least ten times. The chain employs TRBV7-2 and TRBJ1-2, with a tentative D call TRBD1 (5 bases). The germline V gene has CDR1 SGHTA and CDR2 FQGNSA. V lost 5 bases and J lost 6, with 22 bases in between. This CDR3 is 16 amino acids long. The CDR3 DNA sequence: TGTGCCAGCAGCCCCCAGGGAGGCCTCCGAGGGGATGGCTACACCTTC. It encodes CASSPQGGLRGDGYTF.

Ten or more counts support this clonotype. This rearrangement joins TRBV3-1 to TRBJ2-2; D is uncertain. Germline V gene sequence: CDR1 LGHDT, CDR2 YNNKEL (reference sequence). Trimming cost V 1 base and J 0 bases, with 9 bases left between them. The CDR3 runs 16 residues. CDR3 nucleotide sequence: TGTGCCAGCAGCCAAGGTTCGGGCACGAACACCGGGGAGCTGTTTTTT. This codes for CASSQGSGTNTGELFF.

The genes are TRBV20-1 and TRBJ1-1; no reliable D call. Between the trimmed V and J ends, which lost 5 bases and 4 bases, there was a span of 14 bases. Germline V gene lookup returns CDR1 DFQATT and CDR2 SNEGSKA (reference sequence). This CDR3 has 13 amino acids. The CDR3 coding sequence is TGCAGTGCTCCCCCGAGGGTGAGCACTGAAGCTTTCTTT. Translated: CSAPPRVSTEAFF.

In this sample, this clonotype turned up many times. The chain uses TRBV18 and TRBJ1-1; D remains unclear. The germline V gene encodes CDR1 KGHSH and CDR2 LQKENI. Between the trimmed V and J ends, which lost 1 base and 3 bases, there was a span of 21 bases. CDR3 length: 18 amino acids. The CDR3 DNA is TGTGCCAGCTCACCACAGGGCTTCAGGACGGGCCTGGACACTGAAGCTTTCTTT. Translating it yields CASSPQGFRTGLDTEAFF.

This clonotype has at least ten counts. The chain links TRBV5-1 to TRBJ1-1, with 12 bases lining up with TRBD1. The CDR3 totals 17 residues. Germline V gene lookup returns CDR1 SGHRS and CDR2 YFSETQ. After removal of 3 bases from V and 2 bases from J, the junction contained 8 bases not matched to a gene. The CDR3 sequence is CASSWEGTGGYNTEAFF. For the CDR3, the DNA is TGCGCCAGCAGCTGGGAAGGGACAGGGGGCTATAACACTGAAGCTTTCTTT.

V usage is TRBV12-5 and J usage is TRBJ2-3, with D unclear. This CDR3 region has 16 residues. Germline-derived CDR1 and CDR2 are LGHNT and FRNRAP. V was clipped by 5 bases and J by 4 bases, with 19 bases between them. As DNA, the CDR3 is TGTGCTAGTGGTCTCGGATCGACGAGGTTATCAGATACGCAGTATTTT. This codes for CASGLGSTRLSDTQYF.

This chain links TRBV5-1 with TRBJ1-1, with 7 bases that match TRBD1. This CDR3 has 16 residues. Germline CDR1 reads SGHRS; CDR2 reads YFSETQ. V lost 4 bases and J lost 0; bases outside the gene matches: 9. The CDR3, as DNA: TGCGCCAGCAGCGCTAGTACAGGGGCCCTGAACACTGAAGCTTTCTTT. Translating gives CASSASTGALNTEAFF.

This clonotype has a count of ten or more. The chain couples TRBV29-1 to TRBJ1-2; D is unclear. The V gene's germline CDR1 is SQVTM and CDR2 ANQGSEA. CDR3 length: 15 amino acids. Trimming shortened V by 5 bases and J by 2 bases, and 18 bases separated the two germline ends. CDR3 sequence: CSVFSEPLTNYGYTF. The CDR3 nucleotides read TGCAGCGTTTTTTCGGAGCCTCTGACCAACTATGGCTACACCTTC.

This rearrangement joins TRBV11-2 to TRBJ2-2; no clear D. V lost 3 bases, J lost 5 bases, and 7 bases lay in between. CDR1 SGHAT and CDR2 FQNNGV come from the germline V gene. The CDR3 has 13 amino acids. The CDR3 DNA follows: TGTGCCAGCAGCTTTATTGGGACCGGGGAGCTGTTTTTT. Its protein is CASSFIGTGELFF. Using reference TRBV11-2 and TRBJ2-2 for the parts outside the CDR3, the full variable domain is EAGVAQSPRYKIIEKRQSVAFWCNPISGHATLYWYQQILGQGPKLLIQFQNNGVVDDSQLPKDRFSAERLKGVDSTLKIQPAKLEDSAVYLCASSFIGTGELFFGEGSRLTVL.

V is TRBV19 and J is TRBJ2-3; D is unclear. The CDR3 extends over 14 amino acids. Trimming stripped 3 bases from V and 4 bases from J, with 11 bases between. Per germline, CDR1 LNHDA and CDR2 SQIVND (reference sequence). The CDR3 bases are TGTGCCAGTAGTATGGAAGGGTTCGCAGATACGCAGTATTTT. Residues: CASSMEGFADTQYF.

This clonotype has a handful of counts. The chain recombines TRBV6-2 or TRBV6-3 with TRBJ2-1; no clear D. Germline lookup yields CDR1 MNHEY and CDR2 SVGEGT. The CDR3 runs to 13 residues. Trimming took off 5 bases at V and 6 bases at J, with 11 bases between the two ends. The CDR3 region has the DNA TGTGCCAGCAGTCCCTCAGTCTCCAATGAGCAGTTCTTC. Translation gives CASSPSVSNEQFF.

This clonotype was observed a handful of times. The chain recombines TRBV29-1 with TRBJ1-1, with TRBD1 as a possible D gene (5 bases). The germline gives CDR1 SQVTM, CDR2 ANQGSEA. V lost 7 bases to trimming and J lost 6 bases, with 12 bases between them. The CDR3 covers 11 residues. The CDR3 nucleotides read TGCAGCGCGGGGCATAGCGCTGAAGCTTTCTTT. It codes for CSAGHSAEAFF.

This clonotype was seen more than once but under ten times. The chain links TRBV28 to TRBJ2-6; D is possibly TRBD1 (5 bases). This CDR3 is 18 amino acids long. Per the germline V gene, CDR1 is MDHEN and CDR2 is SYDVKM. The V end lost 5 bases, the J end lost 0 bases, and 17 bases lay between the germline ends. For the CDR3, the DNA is TGTGCCAGCAGTCCATACAATGGACAAGTCTCTGGGGCCAACGTCCTGACTTTC. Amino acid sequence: CASSPYNGQVSGANVLTF.

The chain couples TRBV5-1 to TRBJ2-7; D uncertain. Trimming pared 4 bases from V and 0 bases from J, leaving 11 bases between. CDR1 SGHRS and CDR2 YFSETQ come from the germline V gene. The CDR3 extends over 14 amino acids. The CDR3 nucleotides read TGCGCCAGCAGCATAGACAACATCTCCTACGAGCAGTACTTC. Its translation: CASSIDNISYEQYF.

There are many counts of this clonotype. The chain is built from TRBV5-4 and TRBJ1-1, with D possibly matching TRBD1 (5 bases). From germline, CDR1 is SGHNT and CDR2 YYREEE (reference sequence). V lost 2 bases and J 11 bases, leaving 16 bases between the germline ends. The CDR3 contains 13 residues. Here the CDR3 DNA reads TGTGCCAGCAGCTTCCCTAATCAGGGTGCCGCTTTCTTT. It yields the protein CASSFPNQGAAFF.

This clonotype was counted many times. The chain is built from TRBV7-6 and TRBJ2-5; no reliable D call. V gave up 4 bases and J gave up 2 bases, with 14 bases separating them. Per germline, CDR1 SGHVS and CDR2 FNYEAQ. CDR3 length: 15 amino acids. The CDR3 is CASSSLGPRQETQYF. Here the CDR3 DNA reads TGTGCCAGCAGCTCACTGGGCCCGAGACAAGAGACCCAGTACTTC.

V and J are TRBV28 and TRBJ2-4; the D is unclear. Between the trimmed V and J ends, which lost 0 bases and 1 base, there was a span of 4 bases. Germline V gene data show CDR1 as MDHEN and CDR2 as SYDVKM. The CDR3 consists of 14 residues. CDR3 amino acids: CASSLWGAKNIQYF. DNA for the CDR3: TGTGCCAGCAGTTTATGGGGGGCCAAAAACATTCAGTACTTC.

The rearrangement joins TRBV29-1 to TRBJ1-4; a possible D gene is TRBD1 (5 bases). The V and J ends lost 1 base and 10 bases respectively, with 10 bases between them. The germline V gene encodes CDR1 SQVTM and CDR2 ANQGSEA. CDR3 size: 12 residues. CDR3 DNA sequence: TGCAGCGTTGAAGGCTCTCAGGGAAAACTGTTTTTT. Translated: CSVEGSQGKLFF.

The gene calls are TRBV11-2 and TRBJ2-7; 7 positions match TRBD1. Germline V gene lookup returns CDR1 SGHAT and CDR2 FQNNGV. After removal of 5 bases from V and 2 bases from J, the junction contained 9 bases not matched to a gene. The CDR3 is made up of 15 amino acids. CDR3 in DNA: TGTGCCAGCAGCCCAACAGGGGTTAACACCTACGAGCAGTACTTC. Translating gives CASSPTGVNTYEQYF.